This is a list of T cell receptor beta chains from one sample in a study of a mutant IDH1 vaccine in newly diagnosed glioma. Their target antigens are unknown. TCRdb's table, derived via immunoSEQ multiplex PCR, lists solely in-frame clones and lacks some. The sample carries about 60,000 clones, over 70% recorded once. The sequences come from PBMCs, collected from a glioma patient whose treatment included an IDH1 peptide vaccine. Source of these receptors: a man between 18 and 35 years old with glioma. Each CDR3 is given with its conserved first and last residue. Rows may omit the clone size; those that give it use once, few, many or a size class.

cdr3_aa clone_size cdr3_length v_call
CATQGRGSYEQYF - 13 TRBV7-9
CASSLEGDTGELFF - 14 TRBV5-1
CASSLVGQAIGYTF - 14 TRBV5-1
CSVEGTANEQFF - 12 TRBV29-1
CASSLGLAGAKGTQYF - 16 TRBV7-2
CASKEQGLLNNSPLHF - 16 TRBV7-2
CASSSGVGHTEAFF few 14 TRBV5-4
CASSHRQGQREKLFF - 15 TRBV7-9
CASSVVAGGIDTQYF - 15 TRBV9
CASGGPGYESNQPQHF - 16 TRBV10-2
CASSRDMGNGYTF - 13 TRBV4-1
CASSFSLVRLNTEAFF - 16 TRBV11-2
CASSSWTHTEAFF - 13 TRBV7-3
CASSSLSESSYEQYF - 15 TRBV11-2
CASSIGTAPGGQPQHF once 16 TRBV19
CSVGTTGTDTQYF once 13 TRBV29-1
CASSLAGPRDYGYTF - 15 TRBV7-2
CASSLPGLEKLFF once 13 TRBV7-9
CAWRTPHVNTEAFF - 14 TRBV30
CASSESVESGEKLFF - 15 TRBV2
CASSLVQGVSTDTQYF - 16 TRBV7-9
CASSPTTQGPDEAFF - 15 TRBV11-2
CASSPWDGEETQYF - 14 TRBV18
CASSPRGGPGELFF - 14 TRBV7-2
CASSFIEGTEAFF - 13 TRBV27
CASSLGRTYEQYF - 13 TRBV5-4
CASSGMNTEAFF - 12 TRBV25-1
CASSLLEERSPLHF once 14 TRBV7-2
CASSQNSGANVLTF - 14 TRBV4-3
CASSFPGHEQYF - 12 TRBV7-2
CSVERPEQFF - 10 TRBV29-1
CASSNRGRWGDGWYGYTF - 18 TRBV13
CASGRGGEDYGYTF - 14 TRBV5-6
CASRPGRQYGYTF - 13 TRBV6-5
CASSQTDRARSEAFF few 15 TRBV4-3
CASSSDRPAYEQYF - 14 TRBV6-5
CASSVVAETMNTEAFF - 16 TRBV9